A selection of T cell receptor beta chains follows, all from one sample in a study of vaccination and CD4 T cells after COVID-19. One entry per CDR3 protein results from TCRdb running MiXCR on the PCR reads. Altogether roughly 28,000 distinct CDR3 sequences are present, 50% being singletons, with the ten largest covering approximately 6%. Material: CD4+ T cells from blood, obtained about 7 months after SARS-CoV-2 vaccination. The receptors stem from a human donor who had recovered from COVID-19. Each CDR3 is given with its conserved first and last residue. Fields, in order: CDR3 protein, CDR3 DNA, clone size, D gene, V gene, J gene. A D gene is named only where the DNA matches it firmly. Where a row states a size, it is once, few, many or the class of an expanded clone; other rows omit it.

CDR3 protein: CASSLDMMSTEAFF
CDR3 DNA: TGCGCCAGCAGCCTGGATATGATGAGTACTGAAGCTTTCTTT
clone size: once
D gene: .
V gene: TRBV5-1
J gene: TRBJ1-1

CDR3 protein: CASSFARIKETQYF
CDR3 DNA: TGTGCCAGCAGTTTTGCACGGATAAAAGAGACCCAGTACTTC
clone size: .
D gene: .
V gene: TRBV28
J gene: TRBJ2-5

CDR3 protein: CATKIGYEQYF
CDR3 DNA: TGTGCCACTAAGATCGGCTACGAGCAGTACTTC
clone size: .
D gene: .
V gene: TRBV28
J gene: TRBJ2-7

CDR3 protein: CASSLEGETTEAFF
CDR3 DNA: TGTGCCAGCAGCTTAGAAGGGGAGACTACTGAAGCTTTCTTT
clone size: .
D gene: .
V gene: TRBV7-9
J gene: TRBJ1-1

CDR3 protein: CASSPRRDNEQFF
CDR3 DNA: TGTGCCAGCAGCCCCCGGCGGGACAATGAGCAGTTCTTC
clone size: .
D gene: .
V gene: TRBV4-2
J gene: TRBJ2-1

CDR3 protein: CSAQPGTRSNEQFF
CDR3 DNA: TGCAGTGCTCAGCCCGGGACTAGGAGCAATGAGCAGTTCTTC
clone size: few
D gene: TRBD2
V gene: TRBV20-1
J gene: TRBJ2-1

CDR3 protein: CASSLFGVRGNQPQHF
CDR3 DNA: TGTGCCAGCAGTTTATTCGGGGTGAGAGGCAATCAGCCCCAGCATTTT
clone size: few
D gene: .
V gene: TRBV28
J gene: TRBJ1-5

CDR3 protein: CASSRQTGQPQHF
CDR3 DNA: TGTGCCAGCAGTCGACAGACGGGTCAGCCCCAGCATTTT
clone size: .
D gene: .
V gene: TRBV2
J gene: TRBJ1-5

CDR3 protein: CASRRRQQGTEAFF
CDR3 DNA: TGCGCCAGCAGAAGAAGACAGCAGGGCACTGAAGCTTTCTTT
clone size: .
D gene: .
V gene: TRBV5-1
J gene: TRBJ1-1

CDR3 protein: CSARESGRALADTRYF
CDR3 DNA: TGCAGTGCTAGAGAGAGCGGGAGGGCCTTGGCAGATACGCGGTATTTT
clone size: once
D gene: TRBD2
V gene: TRBV20-1
J gene: TRBJ2-3

CDR3 protein: CSARDVRRETETQYF
CDR3 DNA: TGCAGTGCTAGAGATGTGCGACGGGAGACAGAGACCCAGTACTTC
clone size: .
D gene: .
V gene: TRBV20-1
J gene: TRBJ2-5

CDR3 protein: CASSLSGRGGHYEQYF
CDR3 DNA: TGTGCCAGCAGCTTATCAGGTCGGGGGGGGCACTACGAGCAGTACTTC
clone size: once
D gene: TRBD2
V gene: TRBV7-9
J gene: TRBJ2-7

CDR3 protein: CASSFSVPTYEQYF
CDR3 DNA: TGTGCCAGCAGTTTCAGCGTCCCGACCTACGAGCAGTACTTC
clone size: .
D gene: .
V gene: TRBV27
J gene: TRBJ2-7

CDR3 protein: CASSLVPSGAGEAMNTEAFF
CDR3 DNA: TGTGCCAGCAGCTTGGTACCTAGCGGGGCAGGGGAAGCAATGAACACTGAAGCTTTCTTT
clone size: few
D gene: .
V gene: TRBV5-8
J gene: TRBJ1-1

CDR3 protein: CASSQGISGRVWEQYF
CDR3 DNA: TGCGCCAGCAGCCAAGGGATTAGCGGGAGGGTCTGGGAGCAGTACTTC
clone size: .
D gene: TRBD2
V gene: TRBV4-1
J gene: TRBJ2-7

CDR3 protein: CSARDYTNYGYTF
CDR3 DNA: TGCAGTGCTAGAGATTACACAAACTATGGCTACACCTTC
clone size: .
D gene: .
V gene: TRBV20-1
J gene: TRBJ1-2

CDR3 protein: CVSSRGGTGANVLTF
CDR3 DNA: TGTGTCAGCAGTCGGGGGGGGACTGGGGCCAACGTCCTGACTTTC
clone size: once
D gene: TRBD2
V gene: TRBV28
J gene: TRBJ2-6

CDR3 protein: CASSASTGGYGYTF
CDR3 DNA: TGTGCCAGCAGCGCCTCGACAGGGGGCTATGGCTACACCTTC
clone size: medium-sized
D gene: TRBD1
V gene: TRBV7-6
J gene: TRBJ1-2

CDR3 protein: CASSLSADTQYF
CDR3 DNA: TGTGCCAGCAGCTTAAGCGCAGATACGCAGTATTTT
clone size: few
D gene: .
V gene: TRBV7-3
J gene: TRBJ2-3

CDR3 protein: CASSGGIGELFF
CDR3 DNA: TGTGCCAGCAGCGGCGGAATCGGGGAGCTGTTTTTT
clone size: few
D gene: .
V gene: TRBV7-9
J gene: TRBJ2-2

CDR3 protein: CASSSPQTRAPISYEQYF
CDR3 DNA: TGTGCCAGCAGTTCCCCCCAAACGAGGGCACCAATATCCTACGAGCAGTACTTC
clone size: .
D gene: .
V gene: TRBV28
J gene: TRBJ2-7

CDR3 protein: CASSYGCCSYEQYF
CDR3 DNA: TGTGCCAGCAGTTACGGGTGTTGTTCCTACGAGCAGTACTTC
clone size: few
D gene: .
V gene: TRBV6-2/TRBV6-3
J gene: TRBJ2-7

CDR3 protein: CASSLSNLQPQHF
CDR3 DNA: TGTGCCAGCAGTTTATCCAACTTACAGCCCCAGCATTTT
clone size: .
D gene: .
V gene: TRBV27
J gene: TRBJ1-5

CDR3 protein: CSAPEDSGATDTQYF
CDR3 DNA: TGCAGTGCTCCCGAGGACAGCGGAGCCACAGATACGCAGTATTTT
clone size: .
D gene: .
V gene: TRBV20-1
J gene: TRBJ2-3

CDR3 protein: CASSGDQPQHF
CDR3 DNA: TGCGCCAGCAGTGGGGATCAGCCCCAGCATTTT
clone size: .
D gene: .
V gene: TRBV10-1
J gene: TRBJ1-5

CDR3 protein: CASSQWTSGHSYEQYF
CDR3 DNA: TGCGCCAGCAGCCAATGGACTAGCGGGCACTCCTACGAGCAGTACTTC
clone size: .
D gene: TRBD2
V gene: TRBV4-1
J gene: TRBJ2-7

CDR3 protein: CASSFRYRAYEQYF
CDR3 DNA: TGTGCCAGCAGCTTTCGGTACAGGGCCTACGAGCAGTACTTC
clone size: .
D gene: .
V gene: TRBV7-9
J gene: TRBJ2-7

CDR3 protein: CSATSGRTGELFF
CDR3 DNA: TGCAGTGCTACTAGCGGTCGCACCGGGGAGCTGTTTTTT
clone size: .
D gene: TRBD2
V gene: TRBV20-1
J gene: TRBJ2-2

CDR3 protein: CAISESDRDYEQYF
CDR3 DNA: TGTGCCATCAGTGAATCGGACAGAGACTACGAGCAGTACTTC
clone size: .
D gene: .
V gene: TRBV10-3
J gene: TRBJ2-7

CDR3 protein: CASSLDLGSYNEQFF
CDR3 DNA: TGTGCCAGCAGCTTAGATCTAGGCTCCTACAATGAGCAGTTCTTC
clone size: .
D gene: .
V gene: TRBV7-2
J gene: TRBJ2-1

CDR3 protein: CASSERTGGFYEQYF
CDR3 DNA: TGTGCCAGCAGTGAAAGGACAGGGGGCTTCTACGAGCAGTACTTC
clone size: .
D gene: TRBD1
V gene: TRBV2
J gene: TRBJ2-7

CDR3 protein: CATSRDRGYADTQYF
CDR3 DNA: TGTGCCACCAGCAGAGACAGGGGTTATGCAGATACGCAGTATTTT
clone size: once
D gene: .
V gene: TRBV15
J gene: TRBJ2-3

CDR3 protein: CASSSRDRIRTDTQYF
CDR3 DNA: TGTGCCAGTAGTTCCAGGGACAGGATCCGCACAGATACGCAGTATTTT
clone size: .
D gene: TRBD1
V gene: TRBV19
J gene: TRBJ2-3

CDR3 protein: CATNQGGHFGQPQHF
CDR3 DNA: TGTGCCACCAACCAGGGGGGACATTTCGGGCAGCCCCAGCATTTT
clone size: .
D gene: TRBD1
V gene: TRBV15
J gene: TRBJ1-5

CDR3 protein: CSARARNSYEQYF
CDR3 DNA: TGCAGTGCTAGAGCGCGGAACTCCTACGAGCAGTACTTC
clone size: few
D gene: .
V gene: TRBV20-1
J gene: TRBJ2-7

CDR3 protein: CASRLDQGNYSPLHF
CDR3 DNA: TGTGCCAGCAGGCTCGATCAGGGGAACTATTCACCCCTCCACTTT
clone size: few
D gene: .
V gene: TRBV6-1
J gene: TRBJ1-6

CDR3 protein: CASSTGVKQPQHF
CDR3 DNA: TGTGCCAGCAGCACAGGGGTGAAACAGCCCCAGCATTTT
clone size: .
D gene: TRBD1
V gene: TRBV7-8
J gene: TRBJ1-5

CDR3 protein: CSAKPPGTGSDTQYF
CDR3 DNA: TGCAGTGCTAAACCCCCCGGGACAGGATCAGATACGCAGTATTTT
clone size: .
D gene: TRBD1
V gene: TRBV20-1
J gene: TRBJ2-3

CDR3 protein: CASSTTGVSYEQYF
CDR3 DNA: TGTGCCAGCAGCACCACAGGAGTCTCCTACGAGCAGTACTTC
clone size: .
D gene: .
V gene: TRBV7-9
J gene: TRBJ2-7

CDR3 protein: CASKDRATEAFF
CDR3 DNA: TGTGCCAGTAAGGACAGGGCCACTGAAGCTTTCTTT
clone size: once
D gene: TRBD1
V gene: TRBV19
J gene: TRBJ1-1